This is a list of T cell receptor beta chains from one sample in a study of shared clonotypes between healthy human individuals. The table came from immunoSEQ multiplex PCR; TCRdb's copy has only in-frame clones and leaves some out. The sample lists 800,000 to 950,000 clones, just over 95% occurring once. Sequenced sample: naive CD8+ T cells sorted from blood. All receptors derive from a man younger than 40 in good health. CDR3s include the opening cysteine and the closing phenylalanine or tryptophan. A D gene is named only where the DNA matches it firmly. The size entry is marked missing in some rows and otherwise reads once, few, many or a size class.

CDR3 length	V gene	D gene	clone size	J gene	CDR3 protein	CDR3 DNA
13	TRBV9	-	-	TRBJ2-2	CASSAQGTGELFF	TGTGCCAGCAGCGCACAGGGAACCGGGGAGCTGTTTTTT
15	TRBV5-4	TRBD2	-	TRBJ2-7	CASSWGTSGNYEQYF	TGTGCCAGCAGCTGGGGGACTAGCGGGAATTACGAGCAGTACTTC
13	TRBV27	-	-	TRBJ2-7	CASSLQAHYEQYF	TGTGCCAGCAGTCTACAGGCTCACTACGAGCAGTACTTC
15	TRBV5-6	-	-	TRBJ1-5	CASSSEGASNQPQHF	TGTGCCAGCAGTTCTGAAGGGGCCTCCAATCAGCCCCAGCATTTT
12	TRBV28	-	-	TRBJ2-2	CASSFNTGELFF	TGTGCCAGCAGTTTCAACACCGGGGAGCTGTTTTTT
14	TRBV28	-	-	TRBJ1-1	CASSEVGENTEAFF	TGTGCCAGCAGTGAGGTGGGGGAAAACACTGAAGCTTTCTTT
13	TRBV2	-	-	TRBJ2-1	CASGRNSYNEQFF	TGTGCCAGCGGGCGGAACTCCTACAATGAGCAGTTCTTC
12	TRBV27	TRBD1	-	TRBJ1-1	CASSTGGTEAFF	TGTGCCAGCAGCACAGGGGGCACTGAAGCTTTCTTT
16	TRBV19	TRBD1	once	TRBJ2-7	CASSIGTGGFNYEQYF	TGTGCCAGTAGTATCGGAACAGGGGGCTTTAACTACGAGCAGTACTTC
13	TRBV27	TRBD2	-	TRBJ2-5	CASSLAGPRDQYF	TGTGCCAGCAGTCTAGCGGGACCCCGGGACCAGTACTTC
15	TRBV7-2	-	-	TRBJ1-5	CASSFRDSSNQPQHF	TGTGCCAGCAGCTTCCGCGACTCTAGCAATCAGCCCCAGCATTTT
15	TRBV4-1	-	-	TRBJ1-4	CASSQETAMREKLFF	TGCGCCAGCAGCCAGGAGACAGCCATGAGGGAAAAACTGTTTTTT
13	TRBV9	TRBD1	once	TRBJ2-7	CASSVVGGGEQYF	TGTGCCAGCAGCGTAGTAGGGGGCGGCGAGCAGTACTTC
16	TRBV7-8	TRBD1	once	TRBJ1-5	CASSLAGQGFNQPQHF	TGTGCCAGCAGCTTAGCGGGACAGGGGTTCAATCAGCCCCAGCATTTT
15	TRBV14	-	-	TRBJ2-4	CASSQDISPKNIQYF	TGTGCCAGCAGCCAAGATATTAGTCCCAAAAACATTCAGTACTTC
17	TRBV27	TRBD2	once	TRBJ2-7	CASSYTTSGSVLYEQYF	TGTGCCAGCAGCTATACCACTAGCGGGAGCGTACTCTACGAGCAGTACTTC
16	TRBV14	-	-	TRBJ1-4	CASSQINMTTNEKLFF	TGTGCCAGCAGCCAAATAAACATGACAACTAATGAAAAACTGTTTTTT
13	TRBV6-1	TRBD1	-	TRBJ2-1	CASPGTGGSEQFF	TGTGCCAGCCCTGGGACAGGGGGGAGTGAGCAGTTCTTC
14	TRBV13	TRBD1	-	TRBJ1-1	CASSWTGSRTEAFF	TGTGCCAGCAGCTGGACAGGGTCCCGCACTGAAGCTTTCTTT
12	TRBV5-6	-	-	TRBJ1-1	CASSYLNTEAFF	TGTGCCAGCAGCTACTTGAACACTGAAGCTTTCTTT
13	TRBV29-1	TRBD2	-	TRBJ2-7	CSAIAGAPYEQYF	TGCAGCGCCATAGCGGGAGCGCCCTACGAGCAGTACTTC
13	TRBV7-9	-	-	TRBJ2-3	CASSSTVPGTQYF	TGTGCCAGCAGCAGCACAGTCCCCGGCACGCAGTATTTT
15	TRBV7-9	TRBD1	few	TRBJ2-4	CASSLTTGGWNIQYF	TGTGCCAGCAGCTTAACGACAGGGGGCTGGAACATTCAGTACTTC
13	TRBV28	-	-	TRBJ2-5	CASRDGIQETQYF	TGTGCCAGCAGGGACGGGATACAAGAGACCCAGTACTTC
14	TRBV7-8	-	-	TRBJ2-7	CASSTRTETYEQYF	TGTGCCAGCAGCACCCGGACAGAAACCTACGAGCAGTACTTC
14	TRBV4-1	-	-	TRBJ2-7	CASSQELESDEQYF	TGCGCCAGCAGCCAAGAGCTGGAGAGCGACGAGCAGTACTTC
13	TRBV5-5	TRBD1	-	TRBJ2-7	CASSLVRGFEQYF	TGTGCCAGCAGCTTGGTCAGGGGGTTCGAGCAGTACTTC
11	TRBV6-1	-	-	TRBJ1-1	CASLTWGEAFF	TGTGCCAGCCTTACTTGGGGTGAAGCTTTCTTT
18	TRBV7-9	-	-	TRBJ2-2	CASRPKSQKPGNTGELFF	TGTGCCAGCAGGCCAAAAAGCCAAAAGCCGGGGAACACCGGGGAGCTGTTTTTT
16	TRBV7-9	-	-	TRBJ1-4	CASSLMIRGGYEKLFF	TGTGCCAGCAGCTTAATGATTAGGGGAGGTTATGAAAAACTGTTTTTT
14	TRBV28	-	-	TRBJ1-4	CVSSTGVGEEKLFF	TGTGTCAGCAGTACGGGAGTCGGGGAGGAAAAACTGTTTTTT
15	TRBV27	TRBD1	-	TRBJ1-2	CASSLFRGQGYGYTF	TGTGCCAGCAGTTTGTTCAGGGGGCAGGGCTATGGCTACACCTTC
14	TRBV27	-	-	TRBJ2-1	CASSSYGSYNEQFF	TGTGCCAGCAGTTCATACGGCTCCTACAATGAGCAGTTCTTC
14	TRBV27	TRBD1	-	TRBJ1-4	CASTSGQKNEKLFF	TGTGCCAGCACCTCGGGACAGAAGAATGAAAAACTGTTTTTT
12	TRBV10-3	-	-	TRBJ1-2	CAISGRSSGYTF	TGTGCCATCAGTGGTCGGAGTAGCGGCTACACCTTC
15	TRBV7-8	-	-	TRBJ2-3	CASSLGTVDPDTQYF	TGTGCCAGCAGCTTAGGGACAGTGGACCCCGATACGCAGTATTTT
15	TRBV28	-	-	TRBJ2-3	CASSFRKGYTDTQYF	TGTGCCAGCAGTTTCAGGAAGGGGTACACAGATACGCAGTATTTT
14	TRBV6-5	TRBD2	-	TRBJ2-1	CASTLTSGIGEQFF	TGTGCCAGCACCCTAACTAGCGGTATCGGTGAGCAGTTCTTC
16	TRBV6-5	TRBD2	-	TRBJ2-7	CASSYSWAGGLDEQYF	TGTGCCAGCAGTTACTCGTGGGCGGGAGGGTTGGACGAGCAGTACTTC
15	TRBV7-2	-	-	TRBJ2-5	CASSLRRAVGETQYF	TGTGCCAGCAGCTTAAGGAGGGCCGTAGGGGAGACCCAGTACTTC
14	TRBV29-1	TRBD1	-	TRBJ1-2	CSAGSRDRLEGYTF	TGCAGCGCAGGCTCCCGGGACAGACTGGAAGGCTACACCTTC
15	TRBV11-2	-	-	TRBJ2-7	CASSLEGAPFYEQYF	TGTGCCAGCAGCTTAGAGGGGGCCCCATTTTACGAGCAGTACTTC
13	TRBV6-6	-	-	TRBJ2-2	CASTWGGPGELFF	TGTGCCAGCACCTGGGGGGGCCCCGGGGAGCTGTTTTTT